A single sample gave rise to the 13 T cell receptor beta chains below, sequenced in a study of control samples from healthy donors and cancer patients. Clones were sequenced by immunoSEQ multiplex PCR, and TCRdb holds only the in-frame ones, with some missing. The sample has over 70,000 clones, around nine tenths seen once. The sample consisted of PBMCs. Receptor source: a woman aged 45-65 years with colorectal cancer.

This chain connects TRBV4-3 to TRBJ1-2; maybe TRBD1 (5 bases). The CDR3 length is 15 residues. V was shortened by 4 bases and J by 5 bases, with 17 bases between the two germline ends. Germline V gene lookup returns CDR1 LGHNA and CDR2 YSLEER. The CDR3: CASSPKMSGKYGYTF. CDR3 coding DNA: TGCGCCAGCAGCCCTAAAATGTCAGGGAAGTATGGCTACACCTTC.

The chain couples TRBV6-5 to TRBJ1-3; D unresolved. The CDR3 consists of 15 residues. V lost 8 bases to trimming and J lost 0 bases, with 14 bases between them. Germline CDR1 and CDR2: MNHEY and SVGAGI. CDR3 sequence reads: CASGLGLTSGNTIYF. The CDR3 nucleotides read TGTGCCAGCGGCTTAGGACTTACCTCTGGAAACACCATATATTTT.

The V call is TRBV19, the J call TRBJ2-5, with D unclear. CDR1 LNHDA and CDR2 SQIVND come from the germline V gene (reference sequence). The V gene lost 3 bases and the J gene lost 2 bases, with 7 bases spanning the gap. This CDR3 is built from 13 residues. The CDR3 nucleotides are TGTGCCAGTAGTATTAGGACGCAAGAGACCCAGTACTTC. It encodes CASSIRTQETQYF. The full variable domain, with the rest looked up from reference TRBV19 and TRBJ2-5, is DGGITQSPKYLFRKEGQNVTLSCEQNLNHDAMYWYRQDPGQGLRLIYYSQIVNDFQKGDIAEGYSVSREKKESFPLTVTSAQKNPTAFYLCASSIRTQETQYFGPGTRLLVL.

The V and J genes are TRBV15 and TRBJ2-3; TRBD2 matches at 8 bases. Per the germline V gene, CDR1 is LNHNV and CDR2 is YYDKDF (reference sequence). The V segment lost 0 bases and the J segment 6 bases; nucleotides outside the gene matches: 8. CDR3 length equals 16 residues. The CDR3 bases are TGTGCCACCAGCAGAGATGTAGCGGGGTGGGGGGATACGCAGTATTTT. Its translation: CATSRDVAGWGDTQYF. The variable domain in full, with the rest retrieved from reference TRBV15 and TRBJ2-3, is DAMVIQNPRYQVTQFGKPVTLSCSQTLNHNVMYWYQQKSSQAPKLLFHYYDKDFNNEADTPDNFQSRRPNTSFCFLDIRSPGLGDTAMYLCATSRDVAGWGDTQYFGPGTRLTVL.

V and J are TRBV2 and TRBJ2-2; unclear D gene. Germline values: CDR1 SNHLY, CDR2 FYNNEI. The CDR3 spans 13 residues. V was trimmed by 4 bases and J by 4 bases, leaving 7 bases between them. DNA of the CDR3: TGTGCCAGCAGTGTCCGAGGCACCGGGGAGCTGTTTTTT. It yields the protein CASSVRGTGELFF.

This clone was picked up one time. The rearrangement uses TRBV28 and TRBJ1-5; the D gene is possibly TRBD1 (6 bases). Germline lookup yields CDR1 MDHEN and CDR2 SYDVKM. The CDR3 has 14 amino acids. V was cut by 5 bases and J by 7 bases, with 15 bases left in between. The CDR3 here is CASSPPGRGQPQHF. The CDR3 DNA reads TGTGCCAGCAGTCCCCCTGGGAGGGGGCAGCCCCAGCATTTT.

DNA for the CDR3: TGTGCCAGCAGTGAAGGACTTATTGAGGGGACCCAGTACTTC. Translating gives CASSEGLIEGTQYF. This chain connects TRBV2 to TRBJ2-5, with D maybe TRBD2 (5 bases). CDR3 length: 14 residues. Looked up from germline, CDR1 is SNHLY and CDR2 is FYNNEI. V lost 1 base, J lost 7 bases, and 13 bases lay in between.

The rearrangement links TRBV6-6 to TRBJ2-3; no definite D call. V lost 5 bases, J lost 3 bases, and 6 bases lay in between. CDR1 and CDR2 (germline): MNHNY, SVGAGI (reference sequence). This CDR3 has 12 residues. The CDR3 DNA sequence: TGTGCCAGCAGTACTACGACAGATACGCAGTATTTT. Amino acid sequence: CASSTTTDTQYF.

This chain uses TRBV7-9 with TRBJ2-1; TRBD2 matches 7 bases. This CDR3 region has 16 residues. V dropped 2 bases and J dropped 9; count of bases not matched to a gene: 13. CDR1 and CDR2 (germline): SEHNR, FQNEAQ (reference sequence). In nucleotides, the CDR3 is TGTGCCAGCAGCTTATCGACTAGCCGAACCTCGGGTGAGCAGTTCTTC. This gives the protein CASSLSTSRTSGEQFF.

This chain connects TRBV5-1 to TRBJ2-3, with D perhaps TRBD1 or TRBD2 (5 bases each). The CDR3 totals 14 residues. The germline gives CDR1 SGHRS, CDR2 YFSETQ. The V end was cut by 3 bases, the J end by 2 bases, with 10 bases between. CDR3 nucleotides: TGCGCCAGCAGCTCCGGGACCTACACAGATACGCAGTATTTT. Amino acid sequence: CASSSGTYTDTQYF.

This chain joins TRBV27 and TRBJ2-2; D gene unclear. CDR3 length: 12 residues. Germline V gives CDR1 MNHEY, CDR2 SMNVEV (reference sequence). The V end lost 3 bases, the J end lost 7 bases, and 6 bases lay between the germline ends. The chain's CDR3 is CASSLKVGELFF. CDR3 DNA: TGTGCCAGCAGTTTGAAGGTCGGGGAGCTGTTTTTT.

The rearrangement joins TRBV19 to TRBJ1-4; 8 bases map to TRBD1. Germline-derived CDR1 and CDR2 are LNHDA and SQIVND (reference sequence). The CDR3 totals 15 residues. Trimming took 2 bases from V and 7 from J; bases not matched to a gene: 6. CDR3 DNA: TGTGCCAGTAGTATACAGGGGGCTAAGGGTGAAAAACTGTTTTTT. This gives the protein CASSIQGAKGEKLFF.

This chain connects TRBV6-5 to TRBJ1-1, with 8 bases that match TRBD1. CDR3 length: 13 residues. V lost 0 bases, J lost 11 bases, and 5 bases stayed unmatched. Germline V gene sequence: CDR1 MNHEY, CDR2 SVGAGI. The CDR3 sequence is CASSYSDRVGAFF. In DNA, the CDR3 is TGTGCCAGCAGTTACTCGGACAGGGTCGGGGCTTTCTTT.